One sample yielded the 9 T cell receptor beta chains listed below, sequenced in a study of blood T cell repertoires in COVID-19. Some clones are missing from TCRdb's copy, which holds only in-frame ones; the method was immunoSEQ multiplex PCR. Among approximately 16,000 clones listed, 70% to 90% were seen once. Sample: peripheral blood. The receptors were sampled from a human donor in a cohort sampled during active COVID-19.

The chain recombines TRBV5-5 with TRBJ1-1, with 8 bases identical to TRBD1. Trimming at V came to 1 base and at J to 1 base, leaving 3 bases not matched to a gene. This CDR3 comprises 15 residues. Germline CDR1 reads SGHKS; CDR2 reads YYEKEE (reference sequence). The CDR3 protein is CASSLWTGPNTEAFF. The DNA for the CDR3 is TGTGCCAGCAGCTTGTGGACAGGGCCGAACACTGAAGCTTTCTTT.

V gene TRBV21-1 combines with J gene TRBJ1-4; TRBD1, as called in the table, went unchecked against the DNA. TRBV21-1 is a known pseudogene. The CDR3 consists of 15 residues. The CDR3 here is CASSAHRGRDEKLFF. CDR3 nucleotide sequence: TGTGCCAGCAGCGCCCACAGGGGGCGCGATGAAAAACTGTTTTTT.

The gene calls are TRBV5-5 and TRBJ2-1; 10 bases line up with TRBD2. J lost 6 bases, V lost 4 bases, and 13 bases had no gene match. Germline CDR1 and CDR2: SGHKS and YYEKEE (reference sequence). There are 17 residues in the CDR3. The CDR3 reads CASSPRRVAGGFNEQFF. CDR3 DNA sequence: TGTGCCAGCAGCCCCCGGCGTGTAGCGGGGGGTTTCAATGAGCAGTTCTTC.

The J gene is TRBJ1-2, the V gene TRBV29-1; 10 positions agree with TRBD1. V lost 7 bases and J lost 2; bases outside the gene matches: 4. The germline V gene encodes CDR1 SQVTM and CDR2 ANQGSEA. The length of the CDR3 is 13 residues. The CDR3: CSAPTGGNYGYTF. Here the CDR3 DNA reads TGCAGCGCCCCGACAGGGGGCAACTATGGCTACACCTTC.

This rearrangement joins TRBV6-2 or TRBV6-3 to TRBJ2-1, with TRBD2 identical over 9 bases. The CDR3 consists of 15 residues. CDR1 MNHEY and CDR2 SVGEGT come from the germline V gene. V gave up 0 bases and J gave up 12 bases; unmatched junction bases: 9. Here the CDR3 reads CASSYSRGGGLGQFF. The DNA of the CDR3 is TGTGCCAGCAGTTACTCGCGCGGGGGGGGACTCGGGCAGTTCTTC.

The rearrangement joins TRBV19 to TRBJ1-3; 7 bases agree with TRBD1. V shed 4 bases, J shed 0 bases, and the junction held 18 bases outside the gene matches. The CDR3 runs 20 residues. Germline CDR1 LNHDA, CDR2 SQIVND (reference sequence). Written as DNA, the CDR3 is TGTGCCAGTAGTAGTCTCAGGGGGTCTACTATTTCCCCCTCTGGAAACACCATATATTTT. Translated: CASSSLRGSTISPSGNTIYF.

V and J are TRBV21-1 and TRBJ2-3; whether TRBD2, the table's D call, matches the DNA was not checked. TRBV21-1 is deemed a pseudogene. CDR3 length: 19 amino acids. CDR3 in DNA: TGTGCCAGCAGCAAAGGGGAGATGATCAAGGCCTCTAGCACAGATACGCAGTATTTT. Translated, it gives CASSKGEMIKASSTDTQYF.

The count of this clone is one. J is TRBJ2-7 and V is TRBV2; D gene uncertain. The CDR3 consists of 13 residues. V was pared by 5 bases and J by 0 bases, with 8 bases between. Germline V gene sequence: CDR1 SNHLY, CDR2 FYNNEI. CDR3 protein: CASSYRFSYEQYF. For the CDR3, the DNA is TGTGCCAGCAGTTACAGATTCTCCTACGAGCAGTACTTC.

The CDR3 here is CASSQGGRISTEAFF. The CDR3 DNA sequence: TGTGCCAGCAGCCAAGGGGGGCGCATATCCACTGAAGCTTTCTTT. The rearrangement joins TRBV3-1 (or the pseudogene TRBV3-2) to TRBJ1-1; weak D call: TRBD1 (6 bases). The CDR3 is 15 amino acids. Deletions cut 1 base from V and 4 bases from J, with 13 bases between. The germline V gene has CDR1 LGHDT and CDR2 YNNKEL (reference sequence).